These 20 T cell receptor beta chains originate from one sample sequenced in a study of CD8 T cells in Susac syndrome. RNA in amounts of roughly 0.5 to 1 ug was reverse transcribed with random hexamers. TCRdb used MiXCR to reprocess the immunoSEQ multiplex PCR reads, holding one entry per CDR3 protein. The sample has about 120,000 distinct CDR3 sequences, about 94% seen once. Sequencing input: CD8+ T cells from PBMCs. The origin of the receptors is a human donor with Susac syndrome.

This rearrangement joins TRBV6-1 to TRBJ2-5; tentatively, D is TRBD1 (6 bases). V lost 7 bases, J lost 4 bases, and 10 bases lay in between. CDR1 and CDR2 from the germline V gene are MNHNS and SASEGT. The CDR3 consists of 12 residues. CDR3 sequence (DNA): TGTGCCAGCATGCAGGGGCGAGAGACCCAGTACTTC. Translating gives CASMQGRETQYF.

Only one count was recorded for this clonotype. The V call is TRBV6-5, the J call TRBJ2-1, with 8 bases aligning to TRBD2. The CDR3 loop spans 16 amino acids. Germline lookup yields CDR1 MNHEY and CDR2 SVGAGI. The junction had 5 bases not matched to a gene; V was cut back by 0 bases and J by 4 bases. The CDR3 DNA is TGTGCCAGCAGTTACTCTCGGGAGGGTCCTTACAATGAGCAGTTCTTC. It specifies CASSYSREGPYNEQFF.

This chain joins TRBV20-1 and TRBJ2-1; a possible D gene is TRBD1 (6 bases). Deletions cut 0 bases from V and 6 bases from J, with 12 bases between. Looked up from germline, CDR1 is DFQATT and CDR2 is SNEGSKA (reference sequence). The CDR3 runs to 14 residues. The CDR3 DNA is TGCAGTGCTAGAGATCTGTCAGGGGTCAATGAGCAGTTCTTC. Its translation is CSARDLSGVNEQFF.

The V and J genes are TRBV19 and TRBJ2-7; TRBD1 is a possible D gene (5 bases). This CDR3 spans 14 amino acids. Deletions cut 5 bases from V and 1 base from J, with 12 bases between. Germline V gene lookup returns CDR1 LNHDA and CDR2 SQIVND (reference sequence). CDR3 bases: TGTGCCAGTAGTCTTGGACACGATTCCTACGAGCAGTACTTC. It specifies CASSLGHDSYEQYF.

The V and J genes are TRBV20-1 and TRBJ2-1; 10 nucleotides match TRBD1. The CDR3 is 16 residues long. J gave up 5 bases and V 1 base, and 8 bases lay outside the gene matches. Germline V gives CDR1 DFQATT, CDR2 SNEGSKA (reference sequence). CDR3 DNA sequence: TGCAGTGCTAGAGGGTATTCGGGACAGGGGAACAATGAGCAGTTCTTC. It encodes CSARGYSGQGNNEQFF.

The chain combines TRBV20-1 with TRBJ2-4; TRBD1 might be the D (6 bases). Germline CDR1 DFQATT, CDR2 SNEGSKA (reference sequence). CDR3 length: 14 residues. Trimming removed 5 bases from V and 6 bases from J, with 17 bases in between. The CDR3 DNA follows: TGCAGTGCTCGCGGTCAGGACAGAGGAAACATTCAGTACTTC. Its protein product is CSARGQDRGNIQYF.

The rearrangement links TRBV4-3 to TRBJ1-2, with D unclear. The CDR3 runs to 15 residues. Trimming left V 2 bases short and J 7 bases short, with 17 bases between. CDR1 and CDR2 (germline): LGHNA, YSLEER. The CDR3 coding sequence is TGCGCCAGCAGCCAAACTCGGGCGTCAATTTTTGGCTACACCTTC. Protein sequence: CASSQTRASIFGYTF.

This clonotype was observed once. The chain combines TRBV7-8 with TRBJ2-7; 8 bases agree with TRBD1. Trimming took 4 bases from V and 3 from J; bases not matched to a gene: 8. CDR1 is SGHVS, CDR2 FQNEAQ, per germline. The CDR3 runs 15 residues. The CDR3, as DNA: TGTGCCAGCAGCTCCCCGGACAGGGAGGACTACGAGCAGTACTTC. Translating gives CASSSPDREDYEQYF. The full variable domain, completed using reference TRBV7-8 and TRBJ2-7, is GAGVSQSPRYKVAKRGQDVALRCDPISGHVSLFWYQQALGQGPEFLTYFQNEAQLDKSGLPSDRFFAERPEGSVSTLKIQRTQQEDSAVYLCASSSPDREDYEQYFGPGTRLTVT.

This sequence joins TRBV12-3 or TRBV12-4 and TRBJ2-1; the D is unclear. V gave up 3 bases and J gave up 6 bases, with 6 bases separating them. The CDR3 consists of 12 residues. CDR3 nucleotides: TGTGCCAGCAGTTTCAAGGGCAATGAGCAGTTCTTC. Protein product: CASSFKGNEQFF.

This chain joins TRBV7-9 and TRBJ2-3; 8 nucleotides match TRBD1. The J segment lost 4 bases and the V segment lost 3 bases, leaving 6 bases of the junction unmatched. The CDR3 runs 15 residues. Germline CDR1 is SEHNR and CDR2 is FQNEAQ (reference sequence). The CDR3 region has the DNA TGTGCCAGCAGCTTTAGGACAGGGAGCCCAGATACGCAGTATTTT. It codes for CASSFRTGSPDTQYF. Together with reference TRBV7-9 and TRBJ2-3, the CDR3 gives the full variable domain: DTGVSQNPRHKITKRGQNVTFRCDPISEHNRLYWYRQTLGQGPEFLTYFQNEAQLEKSRLLSDRFSAERPKGSFSTLEIQRTEQGDSAMYLCASSFRTGSPDTQYFGPGTRLTVL.

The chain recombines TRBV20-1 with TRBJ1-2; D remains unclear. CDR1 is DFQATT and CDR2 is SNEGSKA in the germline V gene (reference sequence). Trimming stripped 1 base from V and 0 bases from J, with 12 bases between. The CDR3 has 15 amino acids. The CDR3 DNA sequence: TGCAGTGCTAGAGCTACGGTGAACACTAACTATGGCTACACCTTC. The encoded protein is CSARATVNTNYGYTF.

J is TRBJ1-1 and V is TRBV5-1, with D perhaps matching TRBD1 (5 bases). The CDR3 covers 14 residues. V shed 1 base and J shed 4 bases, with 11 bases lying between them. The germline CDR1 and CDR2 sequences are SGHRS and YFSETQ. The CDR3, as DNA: TGCGCCAGCAGCTTGTCAGGGTTGAGCACTGAAGCTTTCTTT. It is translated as CASSLSGLSTEAFF.

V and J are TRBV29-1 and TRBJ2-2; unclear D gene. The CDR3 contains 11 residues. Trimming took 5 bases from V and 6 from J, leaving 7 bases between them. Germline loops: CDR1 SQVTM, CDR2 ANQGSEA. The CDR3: CSVPTAGELFF. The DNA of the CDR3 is TGCAGCGTTCCCACGGCCGGGGAGCTGTTTTTT.

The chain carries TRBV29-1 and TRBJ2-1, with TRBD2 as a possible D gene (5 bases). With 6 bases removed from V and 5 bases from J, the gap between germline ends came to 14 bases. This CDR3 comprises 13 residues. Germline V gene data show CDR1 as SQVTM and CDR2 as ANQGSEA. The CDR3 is CSVTSASNNEQFF. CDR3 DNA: TGCAGCGTAACTAGTGCTTCGAACAATGAGCAGTTCTTC.

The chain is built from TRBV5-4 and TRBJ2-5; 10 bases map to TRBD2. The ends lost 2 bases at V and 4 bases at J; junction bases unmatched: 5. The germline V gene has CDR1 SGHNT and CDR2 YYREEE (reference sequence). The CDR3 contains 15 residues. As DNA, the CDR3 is TGTGCCAGCAGCTTAGCGGGGGGGCCTAGAGAGACCCAGTACTTC. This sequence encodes CASSLAGGPRETQYF.

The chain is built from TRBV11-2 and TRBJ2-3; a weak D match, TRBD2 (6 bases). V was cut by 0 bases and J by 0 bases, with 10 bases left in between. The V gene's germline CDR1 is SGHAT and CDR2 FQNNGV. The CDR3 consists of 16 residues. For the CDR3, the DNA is TGTGCCAGCAGCTTAGAACCCGGGACTAGCACAGATACGCAGTATTTT. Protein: CASSLEPGTSTDTQYF.

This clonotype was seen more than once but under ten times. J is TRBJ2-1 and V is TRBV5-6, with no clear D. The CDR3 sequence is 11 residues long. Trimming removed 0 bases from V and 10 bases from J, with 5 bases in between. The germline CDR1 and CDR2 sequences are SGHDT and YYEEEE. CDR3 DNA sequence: TGTGCCAGCAGCTTGGGTGGGGAGCAGTTCTTC. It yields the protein CASSLGGEQFF. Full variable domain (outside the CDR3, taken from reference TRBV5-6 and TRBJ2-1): DAGVTQSPTHLIKTRGQQVTLRCSPKSGHDTVSWYQQALGQGPQFIFQYYEEEERQRGNFPDRFSGHQFPNYSSELNVNALLLGDSALYLCASSLGGEQFFGPGTRLTVL.

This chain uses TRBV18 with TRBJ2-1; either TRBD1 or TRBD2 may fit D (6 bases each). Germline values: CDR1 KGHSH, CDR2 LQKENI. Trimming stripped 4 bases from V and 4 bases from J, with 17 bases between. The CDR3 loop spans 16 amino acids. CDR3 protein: CASSRTRGRQYNEQFF. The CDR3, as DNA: TGTGCCAGCTCACGAACAAGGGGGAGGCAGTACAATGAGCAGTTCTTC.

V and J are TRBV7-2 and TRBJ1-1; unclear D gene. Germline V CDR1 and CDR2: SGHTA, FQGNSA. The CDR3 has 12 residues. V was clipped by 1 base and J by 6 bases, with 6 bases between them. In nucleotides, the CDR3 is TGTGCCAGCAGCTTAGTGGGCCCTGAAGCTTTCTTT. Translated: CASSLVGPEAFF.

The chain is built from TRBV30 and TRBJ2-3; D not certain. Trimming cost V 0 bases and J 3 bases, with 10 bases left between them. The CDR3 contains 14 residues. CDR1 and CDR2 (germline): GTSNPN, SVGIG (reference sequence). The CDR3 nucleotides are TGTGCCTGGAGTGTAACAGTGGGGACAGATACGCAGTATTTT. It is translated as CAWSVTVGTDTQYF.